This record concerns one TCR beta chain sequence. Its target is not known. This entry belongs to a study of cytomegalovirus exposure and HLA in healthy donors. At the level of the study: Previous work identified roughly 110 million unique TCR beta sequences from 150 million to 200 million T cells.

Study outcomes and limitations: For cytomegalovirus status, the classifier reportedly gave diagnoses with high specificity and sensitivity.

PCR used 60 Vbeta primers and 13 Jbeta primers. The protocol was immunoSEQ multiplex PCR, while the TCRdb copy is restricted to in-frame clones and leaves out a portion. The table has hundreds of thousands of clones, roughly 89% seen once. From germline, CDR1 is MNHEY and CDR2 SVGAGI. Losses at the gene ends were 4 bases for V and 9 bases for J; bases not matched to a gene: 9. The CDR3 totals 15 residues. V gene TRBV6-5 combines with J gene TRBJ2-1; 10 positions agree with TRBD2. The sequencing input was PBMCs. The receptor was derived from a woman under 30 in good health and CMV-seronegative. The CDR3 region has the DNA TGTGCCAGCAGTTCCCAAGCGGGGGGGCCCAGTGAGCAGTTCTTC. Translating gives CASSSQAGGPSEQFF.